A selection of T cell receptor beta chains follows, all from one sample in a study of blood T cell repertoires in COVID-19. The protocol was immunoSEQ multiplex PCR, while the TCRdb copy is restricted to in-frame clones and leaves out a portion. Of roughly 77,000 clones in the sample, roughly 71% were seen once. The material sequenced was peripheral blood. The receptors shown here come from a man aged 60 to 69 with COVID-19, enrolled during active disease. Both conserved end residues are part of each CDR3. Fields, in order: V gene, D gene, clone size, J gene, CDR3 protein, CDR3 DNA. A D gene is named only where the DNA matches it firmly. Where a row states a size, it is once, few, many or the class of an expanded clone; other rows omit it.

TRBV27	TRBD1	.	TRBJ2-7	CASHPGQAPYEQYF	TGTGCCAGCCATCCGGGACAGGCCCCCTACGAGCAGTACTTC
TRBV30	.	.	TRBJ2-4	CAWSRGFENIQYF	TGTGCCTGGAGCCGGGGGTTCGAAAACATTCAGTACTTC
TRBV12-5	.	.	TRBJ1-3	CASGLGVGGGNTIYF	TGTGCTAGTGGTTTGGGTGTAGGCGGAGGAAACACCATATATTTT
TRBV29-1	.	.	TRBJ1-1	CSVEQGRMNTEAFF	TGCAGCGTGGAGCAGGGCAGAATGAACACTGAAGCTTTCTTT
TRBV11-2	TRBD1	once	TRBJ2-1	CASSSGTGLGRDDEQFF	TGTGCCAGCAGCTCTGGGACAGGGTTAGGGCGGGACGATGAGCAGTTCTTC
TRBV6-1	.	few	TRBJ2-2	CASSEARTGELFF	TGTGCCAGCAGTGAAGCTCGGACCGGGGAGCTGTTTTTT
TRBV19	TRBD1	.	TRBJ2-1	CASSDRGLYDEQFF	TGTGCCAGTTCGGACAGGGGGCTTTACGATGAGCAGTTCTTC
TRBV5-1	TRBD1	.	TRBJ1-1	CASNPTGADTEAFF	TGCGCCAGCAACCCGACAGGGGCGGACACTGAAGCTTTCTTT
TRBV5-1	.	once	TRBJ2-3	CASSSRGGAIADTQYF	TGCGCCAGCAGCTCCAGAGGGGGAGCTATCGCAGATACGCAGTATTTT
TRBV6-5	.	.	TRBJ1-5	CASSRERSGNQPQHF	TGTGCCAGCAGCCGAGAACGGAGCGGCAATCAGCCCCAGCATTTT
TRBV18	TRBD1	once	TRBJ1-5	CASSPGTGPQNQPQHF	TGTGCCAGCTCACCAGGGACAGGACCCCAAAATCAGCCCCAGCATTTT
TRBV24-1	.	.	TRBJ2-1	CATSDVVMRQFF	TGTGCCACCAGTGATGTTGTAATGAGGCAGTTCTTC
TRBV5-1	TRBD1	.	TRBJ2-7	CASSFGQGNEQYF	TGCGCCAGCAGCTTCGGACAGGGCAACGAGCAGTACTTC
TRBV7-2	.	.	TRBJ1-1	CASSPPGFTEAFF	TGTGCCAGCAGCCCACCAGGGTTCACTGAAGCTTTCTTT
TRBV9	.	.	TRBJ2-7	CASSGGGSYEQYF	TGTGCCAGCAGCGGGGGCGGCTCCTACGAGCAGTACTTC
TRBV5-4	TRBD2	.	TRBJ2-3	CASSPAGGSDTQYF	TGTGCCAGCAGTCCAGCGGGGGGGAGCGATACGCAGTATTTT
TRBV6-5	TRBD2	few	TRBJ2-5	CASSQPLAGVETQYF	TGTGCCAGCAGTCAACCTCTAGCGGGAGTAGAGACCCAGTACTTC
TRBV12-3/TRBV12-4	.	.	TRBJ2-5	CASSLGGAETQYF	TGTGCCAGCAGTTTGGGGGGAGCAGAGACCCAGTACTTC
TRBV13	.	.	TRBJ2-1	CASSANDNEQFF	TGTGCCAGCAGCGCGAACGACAATGAGCAGTTCTTC
TRBV6-5	.	once	TRBJ1-2	CASSYLGGSDYGYTF	TGTGCCAGCAGTTACTTAGGGGGAAGCGACTATGGCTACACCTTC
TRBV11-2	.	many	TRBJ2-7	CASGEYEQYF	TGTGCCAGCGGGGAGTACGAGCAGTACTTC
TRBV7-9	.	few	TRBJ2-7	CASSLVSYEQYF	TGTGCCAGCAGCTTAGTTAGCTACGAGCAGTACTTC
TRBV29-1	TRBD1	few	TRBJ2-7	CSVGQGADYEQYF	TGCAGCGTCGGACAGGGGGCGGACTACGAGCAGTACTTC
TRBV18	.	.	TRBJ2-7	CASSPPGVPLYEQYF	TGTGCCAGCTCACCACCAGGGGTTCCACTATATGAGCAGTACTTC
TRBV6-5	TRBD1	medium-sized	TRBJ1-1	CASFPRTGGNTEAFF	TGTGCCAGCTTTCCTCGGACAGGAGGAAACACTGAAGCTTTCTTT
TRBV5-6	TRBD2	.	TRBJ2-7	CASSLGGGASSYEQYF	TGTGCCAGCAGCTTGGGGGGAGGGGCGAGCTCCTACGAGCAGTACTTC
TRBV7-9	.	.	TRBJ1-2	CASSRGGGYGYTF	TGTGCCAGCAGCCGGGGAGGTGGCTATGGCTACACCTTC
TRBV5-6	.	.	TRBJ2-2	CASRWGGAGELFF	TGTGCCAGCCGATGGGGAGGCGCCGGGGAGCTGTTTTTT
TRBV7-3	.	.	TRBJ2-2	CASSLTLGAGELFF	TGTGCCAGCAGCTTAACCCTAGGGGCCGGGGAGCTGTTTTTT